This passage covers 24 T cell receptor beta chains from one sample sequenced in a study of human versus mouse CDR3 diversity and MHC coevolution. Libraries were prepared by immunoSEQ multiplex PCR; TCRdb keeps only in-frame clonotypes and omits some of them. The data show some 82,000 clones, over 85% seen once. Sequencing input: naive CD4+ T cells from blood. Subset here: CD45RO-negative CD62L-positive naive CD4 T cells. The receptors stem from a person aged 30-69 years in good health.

The CDR3, as DNA: TGTGCCAGCTCCCCCGGACAGGGGCTTCCCTACGAGCAGTACTTC. This translates into CASSPGQGLPYEQYF. This chain joins TRBV18 and TRBJ2-7; 9 nucleotides agree with TRBD1. With 6 bases clipped from V and 2 bases from J, the junction kept 8 bases outside the gene matches. This CDR3 has 15 amino acids. Germline values: CDR1 KGHSH, CDR2 LQKENI. Looking up the rest from reference TRBV18 and TRBJ2-7 gives the full variable domain: NAGVMQNPRHLVRRRGQEARLRCSPMKGHSHVYWYRQLPEEGLKFMVYLQKENIIDESGMPKERFSAEFPKEGPSILRIQQVVRGDSAAYFCASSPGQGLPYEQYFGPGTRLTVT.

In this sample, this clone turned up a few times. The CDR3 DNA reads as TGTGCCAGCTCCCCCGAGGCGTACTCTGGAAACACCATATATTTT. It encodes CASSPEAYSGNTIYF. The chain employs TRBV18 and TRBJ1-3; D remains unclear. V lost 6 bases to trimming and J lost 0 bases, with 12 bases between them. The CDR3 is made up of 15 amino acids. Germline CDR1 reads KGHSH; CDR2 reads LQKENI.

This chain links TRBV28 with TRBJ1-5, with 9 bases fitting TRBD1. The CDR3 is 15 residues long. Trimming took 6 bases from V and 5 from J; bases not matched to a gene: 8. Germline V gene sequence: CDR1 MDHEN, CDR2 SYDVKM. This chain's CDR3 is CASSFPWTGDQPQHF. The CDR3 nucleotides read TGTGCCAGCAGCTTCCCATGGACAGGGGATCAGCCCCAGCATTTT. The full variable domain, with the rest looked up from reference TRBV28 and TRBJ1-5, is DVKVTQSSRYLVKRTGEKVFLECVQDMDHENMFWYRQDPGLGLRLIYFSYDVKMKEKGDIPEGYSVSREKKERFSLILESASTNQTSMYLCASSFPWTGDQPQHFGDGTRLSIL.

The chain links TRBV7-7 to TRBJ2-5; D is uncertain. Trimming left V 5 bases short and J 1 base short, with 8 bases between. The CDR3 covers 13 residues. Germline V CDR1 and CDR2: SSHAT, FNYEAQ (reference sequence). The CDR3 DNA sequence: TGTGCCAGCAGCAGACACCGCCAAGAGACCCAGTACTTC. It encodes CASSRHRQETQYF.

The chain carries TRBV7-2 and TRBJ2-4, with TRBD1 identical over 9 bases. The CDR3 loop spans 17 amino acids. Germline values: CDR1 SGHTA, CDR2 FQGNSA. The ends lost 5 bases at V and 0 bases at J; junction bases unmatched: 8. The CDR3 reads CASSLTGTGLAKNIQYF. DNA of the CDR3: TGTGCCAGCAGCCTAACCGGGACAGGGCTAGCCAAAAACATTCAGTACTTC.

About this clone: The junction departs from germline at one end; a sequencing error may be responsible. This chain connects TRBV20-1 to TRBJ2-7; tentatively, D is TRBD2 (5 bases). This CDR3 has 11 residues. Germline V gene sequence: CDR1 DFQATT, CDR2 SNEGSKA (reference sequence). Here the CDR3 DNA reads TGCAGTGCTAGAAAAGAGGGCCGTAGGTTCTTC. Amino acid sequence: CSARKEGRRFF.

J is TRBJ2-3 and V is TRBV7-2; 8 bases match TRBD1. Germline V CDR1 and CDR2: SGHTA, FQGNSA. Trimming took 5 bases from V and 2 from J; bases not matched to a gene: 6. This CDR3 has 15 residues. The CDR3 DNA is TGTGCCAGCAGCCGTGGGACAGGAGTCACAGATACGCAGTATTTT. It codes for CASSRGTGVTDTQYF.

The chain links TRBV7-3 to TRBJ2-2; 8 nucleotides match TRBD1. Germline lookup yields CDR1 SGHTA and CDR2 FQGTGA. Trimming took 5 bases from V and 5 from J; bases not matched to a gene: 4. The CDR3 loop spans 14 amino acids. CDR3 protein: CASSPRTGTGELFF. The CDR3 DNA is TGTGCCAGCAGCCCCCGGACAGGGACCGGGGAGCTGTTTTTT.

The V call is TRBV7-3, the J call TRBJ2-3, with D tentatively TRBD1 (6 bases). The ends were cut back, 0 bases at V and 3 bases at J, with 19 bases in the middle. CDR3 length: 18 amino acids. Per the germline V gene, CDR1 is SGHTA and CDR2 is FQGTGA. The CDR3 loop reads CASSLTGAGVWETDTQYF. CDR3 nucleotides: TGTGCCAGCAGCTTAACGGGTGCAGGGGTTTGGGAGACAGATACGCAGTATTTT.

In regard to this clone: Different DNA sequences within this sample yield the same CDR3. CDR3 protein: CASSYQNSPLHF. CDR3 bases: TGTGCCAGCAGCTACCAGAATTCACCCCTCCACTTT. V and J are TRBV7-9 and TRBJ1-6; D is ambiguous. CDR1 is SEHNR and CDR2 is FQNEAQ in the germline V gene (reference sequence). This CDR3 has 12 residues. V was pared by 4 bases and J by 7 bases, with 5 bases between.

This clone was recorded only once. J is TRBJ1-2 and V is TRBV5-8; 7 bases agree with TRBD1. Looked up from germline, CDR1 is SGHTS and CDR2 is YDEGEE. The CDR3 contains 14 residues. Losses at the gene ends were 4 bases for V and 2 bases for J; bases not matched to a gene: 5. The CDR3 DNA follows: TGTGCCAGCAGCCCCGACAGGGCCAACTATGGCTACACCTTC. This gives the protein CASSPDRANYGYTF.

Here the CDR3 DNA reads TGTGCCAGTAATAAAGGACTTCCGAACACCGGGGAGCTGTTTTTT. This encodes CASNKGLPNTGELFF. The chain joins TRBV18 to TRBJ2-2; TRBD2 is a possible D gene (5 bases). The CDR3 has 15 amino acids. Germline assignment: CDR1 KGHSH and CDR2 LQKENI. Trimming shortened V by 9 bases and J by 0 bases, and 14 bases separated the two germline ends.

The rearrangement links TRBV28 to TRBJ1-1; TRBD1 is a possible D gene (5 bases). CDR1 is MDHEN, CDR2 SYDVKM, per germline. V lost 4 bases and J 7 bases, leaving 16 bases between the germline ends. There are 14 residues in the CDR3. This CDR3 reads CASSSRVNLGEAFF. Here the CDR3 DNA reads TGTGCCAGCAGTTCCAGGGTTAACTTAGGTGAAGCTTTCTTT.

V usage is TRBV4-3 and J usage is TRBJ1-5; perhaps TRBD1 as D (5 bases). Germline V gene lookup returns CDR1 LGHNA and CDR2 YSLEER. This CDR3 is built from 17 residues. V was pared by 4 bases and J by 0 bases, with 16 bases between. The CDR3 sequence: CASSPGGATFSNQPQHF. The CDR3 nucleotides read TGCGCCAGCAGCCCGGGGGGAGCCACTTTTAGCAATCAGCCCCAGCATTTT.

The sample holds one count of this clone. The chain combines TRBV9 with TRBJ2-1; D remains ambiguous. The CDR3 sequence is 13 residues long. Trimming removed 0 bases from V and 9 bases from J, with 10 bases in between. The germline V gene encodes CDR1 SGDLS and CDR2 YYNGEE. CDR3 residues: CASSVDQPSEQFF. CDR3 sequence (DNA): TGTGCCAGCAGCGTAGATCAACCGAGTGAGCAGTTCTTC.

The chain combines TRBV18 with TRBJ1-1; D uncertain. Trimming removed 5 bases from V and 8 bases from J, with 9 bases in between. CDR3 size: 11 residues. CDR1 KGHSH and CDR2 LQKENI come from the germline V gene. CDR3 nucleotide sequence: TGTGCCAGCTCAAGAGGGCTGGAAGCTTTCTTT. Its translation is CASSRGLEAFF.

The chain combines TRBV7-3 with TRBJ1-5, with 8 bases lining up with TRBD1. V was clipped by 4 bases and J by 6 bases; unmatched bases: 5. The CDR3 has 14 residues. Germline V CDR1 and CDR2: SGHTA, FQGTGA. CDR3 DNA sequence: TGTGCCAGCAGCTCCAGGGGGCCGGGTCAGCCCCAGCATTTT. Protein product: CASSSRGPGQPQHF.

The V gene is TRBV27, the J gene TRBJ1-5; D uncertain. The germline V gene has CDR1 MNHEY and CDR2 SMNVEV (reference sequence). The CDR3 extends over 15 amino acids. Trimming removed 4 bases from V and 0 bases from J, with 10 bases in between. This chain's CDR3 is CASSSRPYSNQPQHF. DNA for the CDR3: TGTGCCAGCAGTTCGAGGCCTTATAGCAATCAGCCCCAGCATTTT.

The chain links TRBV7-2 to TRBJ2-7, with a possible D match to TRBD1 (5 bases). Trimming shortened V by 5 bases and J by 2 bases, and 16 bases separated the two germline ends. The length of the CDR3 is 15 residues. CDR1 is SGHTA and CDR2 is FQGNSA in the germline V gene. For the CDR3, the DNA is TGTGCCAGCAGCCCCAGTGGGGCGTCTCCCTACGAGCAGTACTTC. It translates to CASSPSGASPYEQYF.

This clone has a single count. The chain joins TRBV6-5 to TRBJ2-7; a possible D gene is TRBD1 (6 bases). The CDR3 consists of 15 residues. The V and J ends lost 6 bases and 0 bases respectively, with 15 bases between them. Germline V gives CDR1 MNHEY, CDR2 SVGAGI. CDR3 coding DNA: TGTGCCAGCAGCCGACAGGCGACGAGCTCCTACGAGCAGTACTTC. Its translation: CASSRQATSSYEQYF.

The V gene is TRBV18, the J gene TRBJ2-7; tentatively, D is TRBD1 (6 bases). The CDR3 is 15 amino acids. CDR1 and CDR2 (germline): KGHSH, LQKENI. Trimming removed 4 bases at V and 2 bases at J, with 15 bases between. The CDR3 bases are TGTGCCAGCTCACGGTCTCGGACAGCCACCTACGAGCAGTACTTC. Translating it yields CASSRSRTATYEQYF.

The CDR3 coding sequence is TGTGCCATCAGTGAGTCAGCACTTAGCACAGATACGCAGTATTTT. Encoded protein: CAISESALSTDTQYF. This rearrangement joins TRBV10-3 to TRBJ2-3; D remains unclear. The ends were cut back, 0 bases at V and 0 bases at J, with 7 bases in the middle. The CDR3 extends over 15 amino acids. CDR1 is ENHRY, CDR2 SYGVKD, per germline.

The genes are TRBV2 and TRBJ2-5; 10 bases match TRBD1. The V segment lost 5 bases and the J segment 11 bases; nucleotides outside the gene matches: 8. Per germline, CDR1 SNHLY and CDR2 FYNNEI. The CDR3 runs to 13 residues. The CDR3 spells CASSRDRGGEQYF. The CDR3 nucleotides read TGTGCCAGCAGTCGGGACAGGGGTGGTGAGCAGTACTTC.

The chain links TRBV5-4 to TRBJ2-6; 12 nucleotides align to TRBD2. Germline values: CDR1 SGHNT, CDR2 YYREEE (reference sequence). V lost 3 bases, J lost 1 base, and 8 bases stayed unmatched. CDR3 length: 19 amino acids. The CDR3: CASSWGRLAGASGANVLTF. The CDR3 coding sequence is TGTGCCAGCAGCTGGGGCCGACTAGCGGGAGCTTCTGGGGCCAACGTCCTGACTTTC.